This T cell receptor (beta chain) was recovered during a study of response to subunit inactivated influenza vaccine. This clonotype has a handful of counts. TCRdb re-called the RT-PCR reads through MiXCR, storing one row per CDR3 protein. Of a few hundred thousand distinct CDR3 sequences listed, 11% are singletons. The data also belong to a second study, concerning T cells expressing NK-cell markers. That investigation notes: UMI-tagged 5'RACE template switching yielded the TCR beta cDNA.

This receptor was taken from a man aged 45-60 years who received an inactivated influenza vaccine. Sequencing used PBMCs from blood, obtained on the day of vaccination.

CDR3 in DNA: TGTGCCAGCTCACCGGGACACATGAACACTGAAGCTTTCTTT. Encoded protein: CASSPGHMNTEAFF. The chain recombines TRBV18 with TRBJ1-1, with D possibly being TRBD1 (6 bases). Germline CDR1 KGHSH, CDR2 LQKENI. V lost 3 bases and J 0 bases, leaving 8 bases between the germline ends. This CDR3 spans 14 amino acids. Complete variable domain (other parts from reference TRBV18 and TRBJ1-1): NAGVMQNPRHLVRRRGQEARLRCSPMKGHSHVYWYRQLPEEGLKFMVYLQKENIIDESGMPKERFSAEFPKEGPSILRIQQVVRGDSAAYFCASSPGHMNTEAFFGQGTRLTVV.